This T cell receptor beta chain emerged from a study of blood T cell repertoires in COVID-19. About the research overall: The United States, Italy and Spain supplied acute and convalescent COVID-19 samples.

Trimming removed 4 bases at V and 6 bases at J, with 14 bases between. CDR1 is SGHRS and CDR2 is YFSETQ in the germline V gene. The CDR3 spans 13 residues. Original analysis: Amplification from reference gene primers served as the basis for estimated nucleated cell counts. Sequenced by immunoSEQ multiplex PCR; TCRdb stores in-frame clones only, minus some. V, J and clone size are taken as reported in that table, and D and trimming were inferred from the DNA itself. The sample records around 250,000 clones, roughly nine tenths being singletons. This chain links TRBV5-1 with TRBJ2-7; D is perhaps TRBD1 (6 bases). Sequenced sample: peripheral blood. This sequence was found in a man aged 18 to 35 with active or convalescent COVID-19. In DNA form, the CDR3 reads TGCGCCAGCAGCCGGACAGTAGAGGGCGAGCAGTACTTC. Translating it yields CASSRTVEGEQYF.